This T cell receptor beta chain was sequenced in a study of molecular identifiers for immune sequencing clone quantification. Points from the study as a whole: Barcode sharing among identical TCR molecules could make large clones appear smaller. The study found clones above 20 RNA copies held over 98% of effector molecules and under 1% in naive cells.

Losses at the gene ends were 4 bases for V and 8 bases for J; bases not matched to a gene: 7. Germline V gene sequence: CDR1 SGHDN, CDR2 FVKESK. This CDR3 spans 14 amino acids. Sorting isolated naive CD8 T cells as CD8+CD4-CCR7+CD45RA+ events. TCRdb recomputed calls from the PCR reads with MiXCR, one row per CDR3 protein. Among 85,000 to 100,000 distinct CDR3 sequences listed, under 25% were seen once. There are many counts of this clonotype. Antigen specificity is unknown. Sequencing was carried out using naive CD8+ T cells from blood, with Jurkat cell RNA spiked in. Noted subset: FACS-sorted CD8+CD4-CCR7+CD45RA+ naive T cells. The V gene is TRBV14, the J gene TRBJ1-4; 7 nucleotides match TRBD1. The source of this sequence is a human donor in good health. Some libraries in this study had Jurkat cell RNA spiked in. CDR3 bases: TGTGCCAGCAGCCCCCCAGGGGGTGGCGAAAAACTGTTTTTT. Protein product: CASSPPGGGEKLFF.